Here is one T cell receptor beta chain with its context. The sample comes from a study of blood T cell repertoires in COVID-19. Study in general: Samples came from the United States, Italy and Spain, spanning acute and convalescent COVID-19. Nucleic acid was either cDNA or gDNA, and it came from T cells, B-cell-depleted T cells, or PBMCs.

The V and J ends lost 3 bases and 6 bases, in that order; junction bases with no gene match: 7. The CDR3 length is 17 residues. The germline V gene encodes CDR1 SGHNT and CDR2 YENEEA. Authors' analysis steps: Using reference gene primer amplification, nucleated cell counts were estimated. Sequencing was performed with immunoSEQ multiplex PCR; in TCRdb, only in-frame clones are kept and a portion is missing. V and J calls and clone size come straight from that table; D and trimming were deduced from the DNA. The sample lists 150,000 to 200,000 clones, roughly four fifths occurring once. The source is a man aged 60-69 years with active or convalescent COVID-19. The chain employs TRBV11-3 and TRBJ2-3; TRBD2 aligns across 15 bases. Material for sequencing was peripheral blood. The CDR3 here is CASSFRTSGGAGDTQYF. CDR3 DNA sequence: TGTGCCAGCAGCTTTCGGACTAGCGGGGGGGCCGGGGATACGCAGTATTTT.